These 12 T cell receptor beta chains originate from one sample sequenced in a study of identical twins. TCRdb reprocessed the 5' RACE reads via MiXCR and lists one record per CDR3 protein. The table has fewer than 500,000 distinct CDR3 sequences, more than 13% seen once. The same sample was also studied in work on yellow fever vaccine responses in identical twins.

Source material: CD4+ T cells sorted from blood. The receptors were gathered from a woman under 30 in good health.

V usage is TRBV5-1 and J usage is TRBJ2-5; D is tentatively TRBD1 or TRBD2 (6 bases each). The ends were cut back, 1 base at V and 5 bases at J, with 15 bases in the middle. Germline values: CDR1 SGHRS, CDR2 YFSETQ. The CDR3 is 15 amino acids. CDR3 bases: TGCGCCAGCAGCTTGCGGGGGCAGTTGTCGGAGACCCAGTACTTC. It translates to CASSLRGQLSETQYF.

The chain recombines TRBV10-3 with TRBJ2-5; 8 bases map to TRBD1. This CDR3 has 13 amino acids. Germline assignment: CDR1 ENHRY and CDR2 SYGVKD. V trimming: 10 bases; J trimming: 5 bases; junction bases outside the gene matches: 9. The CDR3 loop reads CANSDRVGETQYF. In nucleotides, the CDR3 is TGTGCCAACTCGGACAGGGTAGGCGAGACCCAGTACTTC.

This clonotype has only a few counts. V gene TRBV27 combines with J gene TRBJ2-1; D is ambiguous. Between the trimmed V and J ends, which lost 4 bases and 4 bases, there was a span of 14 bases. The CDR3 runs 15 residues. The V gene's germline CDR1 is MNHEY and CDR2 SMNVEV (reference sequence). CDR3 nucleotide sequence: TGTGCCAGCAGTTATTCGTTTACTGGTTACAATGAGCAGTTCTTC. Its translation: CASSYSFTGYNEQFF.

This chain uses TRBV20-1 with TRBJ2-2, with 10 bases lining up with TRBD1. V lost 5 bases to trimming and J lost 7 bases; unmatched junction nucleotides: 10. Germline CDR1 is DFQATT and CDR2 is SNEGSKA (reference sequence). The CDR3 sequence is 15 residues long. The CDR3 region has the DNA TGCAGTGCTTTTCCAGACAGGGGGCATCACGGGGAGCTGTTTTTT. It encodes CSAFPDRGHHGELFF.

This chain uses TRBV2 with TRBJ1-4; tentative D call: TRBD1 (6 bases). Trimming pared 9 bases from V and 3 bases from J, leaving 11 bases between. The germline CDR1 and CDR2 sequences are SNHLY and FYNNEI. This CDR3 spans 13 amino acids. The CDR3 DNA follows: TGTGCCAGTCTCAGGGGTGCTAATGAAAAACTGTTTTTT. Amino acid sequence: CASLRGANEKLFF.

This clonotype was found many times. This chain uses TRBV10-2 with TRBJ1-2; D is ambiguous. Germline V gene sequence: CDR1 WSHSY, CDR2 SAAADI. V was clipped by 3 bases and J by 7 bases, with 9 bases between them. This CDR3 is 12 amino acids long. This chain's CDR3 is CASSEIEGGYTF. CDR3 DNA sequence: TGCGCCAGCAGTGAAATCGAAGGTGGCTACACCTTC.

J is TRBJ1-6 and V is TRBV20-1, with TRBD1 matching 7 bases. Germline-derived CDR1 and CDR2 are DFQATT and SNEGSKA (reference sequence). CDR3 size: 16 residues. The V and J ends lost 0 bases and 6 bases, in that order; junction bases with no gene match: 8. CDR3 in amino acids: CSARETGQPFNSPLHF. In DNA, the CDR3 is TGCAGTGCTAGAGAAACGGGACAGCCGTTTAATTCACCCCTCCACTTT.

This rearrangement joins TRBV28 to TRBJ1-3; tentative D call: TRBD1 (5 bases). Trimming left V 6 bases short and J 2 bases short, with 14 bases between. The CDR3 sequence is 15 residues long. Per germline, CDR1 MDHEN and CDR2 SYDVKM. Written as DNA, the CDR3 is TGTGCCAGCAGCTCAGACAGTTACCCTGGAAACACCATATATTTT. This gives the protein CASSSDSYPGNTIYF.

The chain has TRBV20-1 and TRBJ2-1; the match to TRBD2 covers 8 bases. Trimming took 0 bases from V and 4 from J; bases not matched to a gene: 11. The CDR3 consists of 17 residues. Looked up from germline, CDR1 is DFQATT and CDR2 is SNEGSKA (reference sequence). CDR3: CSARDYGLAAQYNEQFF. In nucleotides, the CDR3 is TGCAGTGCTAGAGATTACGGACTAGCAGCTCAGTACAATGAGCAGTTCTTC.

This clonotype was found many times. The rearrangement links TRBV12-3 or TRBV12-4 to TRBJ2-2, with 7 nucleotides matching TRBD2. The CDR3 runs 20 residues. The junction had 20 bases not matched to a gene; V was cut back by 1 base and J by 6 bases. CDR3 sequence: CASSLVTNPLPRESSGELFF. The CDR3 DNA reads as TGTGCCAGCAGTTTAGTAACCAATCCTCTTCCGCGGGAGAGTTCCGGGGAGCTGTTTTTT.

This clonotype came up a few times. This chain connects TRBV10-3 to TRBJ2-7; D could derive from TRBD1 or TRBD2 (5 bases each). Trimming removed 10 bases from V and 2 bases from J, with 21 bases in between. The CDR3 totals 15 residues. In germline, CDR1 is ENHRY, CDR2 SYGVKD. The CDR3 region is CATKLSGTETYEQYF. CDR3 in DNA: TGTGCCACCAAGTTGTCCGGGACCGAAACCTACGAGCAGTACTTC.

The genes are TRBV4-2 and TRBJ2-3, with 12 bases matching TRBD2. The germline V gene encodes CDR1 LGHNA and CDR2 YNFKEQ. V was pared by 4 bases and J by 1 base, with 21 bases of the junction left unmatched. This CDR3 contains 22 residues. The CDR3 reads CASSLQPRLAGAIIQGTDTQYF. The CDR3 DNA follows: TGTGCCAGCAGCCTCCAACCAAGACTAGCGGGGGCCATAATCCAGGGCACAGATACGCAGTATTTT.